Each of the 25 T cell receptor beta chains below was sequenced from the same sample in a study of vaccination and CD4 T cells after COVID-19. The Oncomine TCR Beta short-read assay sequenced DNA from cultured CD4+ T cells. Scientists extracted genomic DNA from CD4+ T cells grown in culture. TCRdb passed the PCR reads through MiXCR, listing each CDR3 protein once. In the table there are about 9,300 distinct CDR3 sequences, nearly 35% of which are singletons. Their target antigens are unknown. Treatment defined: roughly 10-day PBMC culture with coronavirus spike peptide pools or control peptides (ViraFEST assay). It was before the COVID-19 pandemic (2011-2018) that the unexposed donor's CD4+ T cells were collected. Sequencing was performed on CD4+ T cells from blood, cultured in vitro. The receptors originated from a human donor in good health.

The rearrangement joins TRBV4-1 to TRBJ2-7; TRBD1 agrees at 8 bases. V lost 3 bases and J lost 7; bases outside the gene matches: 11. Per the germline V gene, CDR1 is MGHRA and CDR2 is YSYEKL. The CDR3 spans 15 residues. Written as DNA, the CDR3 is TGCGCCAGCAGCCAGGACGGGCAGGGGGCTCAAGAGCAGTACTTC. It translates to CASSQDGQGAQEQYF.

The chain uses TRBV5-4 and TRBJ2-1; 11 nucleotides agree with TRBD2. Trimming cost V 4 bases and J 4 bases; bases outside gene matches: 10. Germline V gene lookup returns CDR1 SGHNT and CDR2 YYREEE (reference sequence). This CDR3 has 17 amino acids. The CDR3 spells CASSGALAGGTYNEQFF. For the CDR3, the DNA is TGTGCCAGCAGCGGGGCCCTAGCGGGAGGTACTTACAATGAGCAGTTCTTC.

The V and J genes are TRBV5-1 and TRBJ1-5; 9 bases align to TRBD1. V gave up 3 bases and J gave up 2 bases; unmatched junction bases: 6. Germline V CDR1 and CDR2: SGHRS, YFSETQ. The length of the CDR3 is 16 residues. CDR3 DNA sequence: TGCGCCAGCAGCTGGACCGGACAGGGGCGCAATCAGCCCCAGCATTTT. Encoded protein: CASSWTGQGRNQPQHF.

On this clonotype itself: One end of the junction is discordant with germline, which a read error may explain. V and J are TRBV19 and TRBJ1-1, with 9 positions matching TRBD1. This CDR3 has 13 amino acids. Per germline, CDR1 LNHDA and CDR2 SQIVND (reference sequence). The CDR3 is CAGRDRGDTEAFF. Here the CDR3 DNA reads TGTGCCGGTAGAGACAGGGGGGACACTGAAGCTTTCTTT.

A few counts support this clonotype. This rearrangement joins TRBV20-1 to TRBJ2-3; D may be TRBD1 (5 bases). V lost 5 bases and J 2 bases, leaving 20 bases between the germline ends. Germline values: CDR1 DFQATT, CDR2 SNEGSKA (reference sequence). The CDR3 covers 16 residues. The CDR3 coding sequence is TGCAGTGCTGAGAAAACAGGTTTCCCAATCACAGATACGCAGTATTTT. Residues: CSAEKTGFPITDTQYF.

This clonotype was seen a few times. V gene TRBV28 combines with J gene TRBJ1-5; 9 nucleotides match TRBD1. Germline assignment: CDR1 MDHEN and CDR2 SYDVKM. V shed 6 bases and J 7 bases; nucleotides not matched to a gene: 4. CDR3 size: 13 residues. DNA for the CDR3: TGTGCCAGCAGAGGACAGGGGACCCAGCCCCAGCATTTT. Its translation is CASRGQGTQPQHF.

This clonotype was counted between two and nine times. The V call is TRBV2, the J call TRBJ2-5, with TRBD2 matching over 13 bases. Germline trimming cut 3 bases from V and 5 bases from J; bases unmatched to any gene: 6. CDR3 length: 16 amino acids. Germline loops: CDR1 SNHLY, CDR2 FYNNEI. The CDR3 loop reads CASSDVLTSGRETQYF. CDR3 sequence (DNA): TGTGCCAGCAGTGACGTGTTGACTAGCGGGAGGGAGACCCAGTACTTC.

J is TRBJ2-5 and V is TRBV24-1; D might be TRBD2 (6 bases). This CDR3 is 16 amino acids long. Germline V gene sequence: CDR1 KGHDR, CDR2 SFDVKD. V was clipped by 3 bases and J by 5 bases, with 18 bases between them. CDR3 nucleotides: TGTGCCACCAGTGATGACGCTGGGCGGGGAGTGGAGACCCAGTACTTC. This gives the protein CATSDDAGRGVETQYF.

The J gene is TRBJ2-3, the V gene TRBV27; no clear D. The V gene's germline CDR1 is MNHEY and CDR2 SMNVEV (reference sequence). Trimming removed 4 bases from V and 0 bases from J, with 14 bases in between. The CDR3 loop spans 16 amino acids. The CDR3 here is CASSSPLRSSTDTQYF. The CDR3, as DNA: TGTGCCAGCAGTTCCCCACTGCGGTCTAGCACAGATACGCAGTATTTT.

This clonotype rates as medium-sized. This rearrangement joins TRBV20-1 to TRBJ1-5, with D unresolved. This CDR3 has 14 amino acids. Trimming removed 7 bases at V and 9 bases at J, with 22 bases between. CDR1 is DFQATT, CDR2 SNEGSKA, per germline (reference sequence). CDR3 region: CSGIDGPVGRPQHF. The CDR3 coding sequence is TGCAGTGGGATAGATGGGCCGGTTGGACGGCCCCAGCATTTT.

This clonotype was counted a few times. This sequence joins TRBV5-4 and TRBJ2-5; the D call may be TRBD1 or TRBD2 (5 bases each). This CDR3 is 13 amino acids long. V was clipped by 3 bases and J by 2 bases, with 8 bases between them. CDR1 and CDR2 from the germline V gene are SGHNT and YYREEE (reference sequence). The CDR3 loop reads CASSSGRQETQYF. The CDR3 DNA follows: TGTGCCAGCAGCTCGGGACGGCAAGAGACCCAGTACTTC. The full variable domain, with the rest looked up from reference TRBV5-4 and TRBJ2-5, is ETGVTQSPTHLIKTRGQQVTLRCSSQSGHNTVSWYQQALGQGPQFIFQYYREEENGRGNFPPRFSGLQFPNYSSELNVNALELDDSALYLCASSSGRQETQYFGPGTRLLVL.

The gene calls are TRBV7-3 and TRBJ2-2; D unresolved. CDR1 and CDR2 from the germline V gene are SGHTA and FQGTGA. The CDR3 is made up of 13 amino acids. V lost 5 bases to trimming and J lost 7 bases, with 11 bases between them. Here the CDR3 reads CASSHTSSGELFF. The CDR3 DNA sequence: TGTGCCAGCAGCCATACGAGCAGCGGGGAGCTGTTTTTT.

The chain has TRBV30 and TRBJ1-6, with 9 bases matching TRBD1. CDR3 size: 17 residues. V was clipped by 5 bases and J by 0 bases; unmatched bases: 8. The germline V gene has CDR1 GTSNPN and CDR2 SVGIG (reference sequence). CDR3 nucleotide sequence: TGTGCCTGGCAGATCGACAGGGGGACCTCCTATAATTCACCCCTCCACTTT. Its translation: CAWQIDRGTSYNSPLHF.

CDR3 sequence reads: CASSLLGPYGYTF. The CDR3 bases are TGTGCCAGCAGTCTACTTGGTCCCTATGGCTACACCTTC. The rearrangement uses TRBV28 and TRBJ1-2; no reliable D call. Per germline, CDR1 MDHEN and CDR2 SYDVKM. V lost 5 bases, J lost 4 bases, and 11 bases lay in between. The CDR3 sequence is 13 residues long.

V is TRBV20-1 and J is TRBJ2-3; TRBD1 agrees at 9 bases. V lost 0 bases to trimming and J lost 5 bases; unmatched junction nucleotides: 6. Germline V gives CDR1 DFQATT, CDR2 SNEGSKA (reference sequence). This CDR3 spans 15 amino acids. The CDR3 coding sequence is TGCAGTGCTAGAGATGGGGGACAGGGCTTAGATACGCAGTATTTT. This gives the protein CSARDGGQGLDTQYF.

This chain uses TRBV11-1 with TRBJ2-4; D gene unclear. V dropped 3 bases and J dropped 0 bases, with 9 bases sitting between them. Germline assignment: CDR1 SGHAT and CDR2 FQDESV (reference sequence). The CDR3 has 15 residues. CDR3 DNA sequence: TGTGCCAGCAGCTTCGATGATTTAGCCAAAAACATTCAGTACTTC. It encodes CASSFDDLAKNIQYF.

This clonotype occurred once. CDR3 in DNA: TGTGCCAGTAGTATAGCCCACGGGACAGGGGCTGGGGATGAGCAGTTCTTC. Translation gives CASSIAHGTGAGDEQFF. V usage is TRBV19 and J usage is TRBJ2-1, with 10 nucleotides matching TRBD1. The CDR3 covers 17 residues. V shed 1 base and J 8 bases; nucleotides not matched to a gene: 11. Germline lookup yields CDR1 LNHDA and CDR2 SQIVND (reference sequence).

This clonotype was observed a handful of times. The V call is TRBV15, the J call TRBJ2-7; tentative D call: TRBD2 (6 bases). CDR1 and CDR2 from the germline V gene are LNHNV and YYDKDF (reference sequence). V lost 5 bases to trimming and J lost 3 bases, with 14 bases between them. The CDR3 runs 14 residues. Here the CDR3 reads CATSRGGNFYEQYF. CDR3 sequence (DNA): TGTGCCACCAGCCGAGGAGGGAACTTCTACGAGCAGTACTTC.

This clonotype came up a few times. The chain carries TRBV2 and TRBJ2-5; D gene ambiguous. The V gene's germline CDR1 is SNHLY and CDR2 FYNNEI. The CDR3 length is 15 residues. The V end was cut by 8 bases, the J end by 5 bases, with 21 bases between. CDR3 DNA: TGTGCCAGCGCCGACCCTAGTTCCAGGCGGGAGACCCAGTACTTC. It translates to CASADPSSRRETQYF.

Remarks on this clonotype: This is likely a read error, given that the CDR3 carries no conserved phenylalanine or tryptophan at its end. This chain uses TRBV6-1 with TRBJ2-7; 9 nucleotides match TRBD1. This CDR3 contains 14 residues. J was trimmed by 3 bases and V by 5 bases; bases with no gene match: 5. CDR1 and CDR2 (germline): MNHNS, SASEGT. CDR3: CASSLGQGYYEQYS. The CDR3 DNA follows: TGTGCCAGCAGTCTGGGACAGGGATACTACGAGCAGTACTCC.

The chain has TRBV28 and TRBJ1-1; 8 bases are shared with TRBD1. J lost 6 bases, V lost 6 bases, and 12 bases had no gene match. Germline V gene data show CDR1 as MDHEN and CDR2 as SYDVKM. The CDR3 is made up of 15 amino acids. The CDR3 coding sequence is TGTGCCAGCAGGCCAGTGGACAGGGCAGCGTCTGAAGCTTTCTTT. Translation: CASRPVDRAASEAFF.

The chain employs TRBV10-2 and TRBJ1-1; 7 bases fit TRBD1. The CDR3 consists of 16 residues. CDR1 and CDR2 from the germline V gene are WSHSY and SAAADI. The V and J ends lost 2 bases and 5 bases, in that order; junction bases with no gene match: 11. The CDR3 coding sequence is TGCGCCAGCAGTGAGCGCCGGGGGAGGGGGCGAACTGAAGCTTTCTTT. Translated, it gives CASSERRGRGRTEAFF.

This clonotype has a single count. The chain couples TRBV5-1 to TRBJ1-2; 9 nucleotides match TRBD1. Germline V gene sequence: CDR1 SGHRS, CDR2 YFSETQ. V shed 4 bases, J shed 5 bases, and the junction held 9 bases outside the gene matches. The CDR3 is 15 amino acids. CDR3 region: CASSPGDRVGYGYTF. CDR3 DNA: TGCGCCAGCAGCCCGGGGGACAGGGTGGGGTATGGCTACACCTTC.

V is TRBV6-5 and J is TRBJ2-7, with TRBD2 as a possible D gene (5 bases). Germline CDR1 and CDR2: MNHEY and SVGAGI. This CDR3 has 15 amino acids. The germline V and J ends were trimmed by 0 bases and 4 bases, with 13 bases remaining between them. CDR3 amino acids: CASSYSRERRYEQYF. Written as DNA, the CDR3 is TGTGCCAGCAGTTACTCGAGGGAGCGCAGATACGAGCAGTACTTC.

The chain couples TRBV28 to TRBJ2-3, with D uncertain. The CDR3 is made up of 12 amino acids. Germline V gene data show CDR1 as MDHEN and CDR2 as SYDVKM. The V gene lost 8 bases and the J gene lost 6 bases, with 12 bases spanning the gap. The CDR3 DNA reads TGTGCCAGCCTTGGTGGCGCTGATACGCAGTATTTT. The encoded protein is CASLGGADTQYF.